The 24 T cell receptor beta chains listed next were all sequenced from one sample in a study of cytomegalovirus exposure and HLA in healthy donors. PCR involved 60 Vbeta and 13 Jbeta primers. Assay used: immunoSEQ multiplex PCR; TCRdb lists only in-frame clones, some missing. This table holds about 170,000 clones, over 75% found once. The sample comprised PBMCs. The receptors come from a woman in her 50s in good health and CMV-seropositive.

J is TRBJ1-2 and V is TRBV6-1, with D uncertain. Per the germline V gene, CDR1 is MNHNS and CDR2 is SASEGT. V lost 3 bases to trimming and J lost 1 base, with 6 bases between them. CDR3 length: 13 amino acids. The CDR3 loop reads CASSESFNYGYTF. Here the CDR3 DNA reads TGTGCCAGCAGTGAGTCGTTTAACTATGGCTACACCTTC.

This sequence joins TRBV4-2 and TRBJ2-2; D call uncertain. Trimming shortened V by 0 bases and J by 6 bases, and 5 bases separated the two germline ends. The CDR3 totals 13 residues. Germline CDR1 LGHNA, CDR2 YNFKEQ. The CDR3 DNA reads as TGTGCCAGCAGCCAAGAACACGCCGGGGAGCTGTTTTTT. It codes for CASSQEHAGELFF.

The CDR3 DNA follows: TGTGCCAGCAGCTTTTATACTGGAAACACCATATATTTT. Translated, it gives CASSFYTGNTIYF. The V call is TRBV13, the J call TRBJ1-3; no definite D call. V was cut by 3 bases and J by 2 bases, with 5 bases left in between. The CDR3 extends over 13 amino acids. Germline V gene data show CDR1 as PRHDT and CDR2 as FYEKMQ (reference sequence).

This clone was seen more than once but under ten times. The CDR3 here is CASRPATVRGYTF. Written as DNA, the CDR3 is TGTGCCAGCAGGCCTGCTACAGTTCGGGGCTACACCTTC. The chain has TRBV2 and TRBJ1-2; D gene uncertain. The germline CDR1 and CDR2 sequences are SNHLY and FYNNEI. The V and J ends lost 6 bases and 8 bases respectively, with 16 bases between them. The CDR3 extends over 13 amino acids.

The J gene is TRBJ1-2, the V gene TRBV4-3, with D possibly matching TRBD1 (6 bases). CDR3 length equals 14 residues. Per germline, CDR1 LGHNA and CDR2 YSLEER. Trimming pared 5 bases from V and 0 bases from J, leaving 10 bases between. CDR3 bases: TGCGCCAGCAGCGTTACAGGGTCTAACTATGGCTACACCTTC. Translating gives CASSVTGSNYGYTF.

The DNA of the CDR3 is TGTGCCAGCAGCTCCCGGACAAGAAACACCGGGGAGCTGTTTTTT. Translation: CASSSRTRNTGELFF. The V and J genes are TRBV7-8 and TRBJ2-2, with D maybe TRBD1 (5 bases). This CDR3 has 15 residues. Germline V CDR1 and CDR2: SGHVS, FQNEAQ. Trimming removed 4 bases at V and 2 bases at J, with 11 bases between.

The chain joins TRBV9 to TRBJ1-2, with D perhaps matching TRBD1 (5 bases). The ends were cut back, 2 bases at V and 9 bases at J, with 17 bases in the middle. The germline V gene has CDR1 SGDLS and CDR2 YYNGEE. CDR3 size: 14 residues. In DNA, the CDR3 is TGTGCCAGCAGCGTTAATGGGGCTACCGTCAGCTACACCTTC. It encodes CASSVNGATVSYTF.

The rearrangement links TRBV7-2 to TRBJ1-3; the D gene is possibly TRBD1 (6 bases). Trimming stripped 4 bases from V and 4 bases from J, with 14 bases between. This CDR3 has 15 amino acids. Looked up from germline, CDR1 is SGHTA and CDR2 is FQGNSA. The CDR3 DNA follows: TGTGCCAGCAGCTCAGGTGGGGGGGCAGGAAACACCATATATTTT. It yields the protein CASSSGGGAGNTIYF.

This clone was observed a handful of times. The J gene is TRBJ2-5, the V gene TRBV2; 7 bases line up with TRBD1. In germline, CDR1 is SNHLY, CDR2 FYNNEI. This CDR3 is 13 amino acids long. V lost 4 bases and J lost 5; bases outside the gene matches: 4. The CDR3 sequence: CASSVDRAETQYF. The DNA of the CDR3 is TGTGCCAGCAGTGTTGACAGGGCCGAGACCCAGTACTTC.

This chain links TRBV5-1 with TRBJ2-7; D gene uncertain. Deletions cut 4 bases from V and 0 bases from J, with 8 bases between. CDR3 size: 13 residues. From germline, CDR1 is SGHRS and CDR2 YFSETQ. CDR3 sequence: CASSPPSSYEQYF. Written as DNA, the CDR3 is TGCGCCAGCAGCCCCCCGAGCTCCTACGAGCAGTACTTC.

This chain uses TRBV19 with TRBJ1-2, with TRBD1 as a possible D gene (6 bases). Germline V gene sequence: CDR1 LNHDA, CDR2 SQIVND (reference sequence). V was clipped by 2 bases and J by 7 bases, with 11 bases between them. The CDR3 consists of 13 residues. The CDR3 nucleotides read TGTGCCAGTAGTATAATAGGGGGAAGTGGCTACACCTTC. As protein: CASSIIGGSGYTF.

The CDR3 coding sequence is TGTGCCAGCAGGTTCCTTGGGCAGGGTCAAAAACTGTTTTTT. It yields the protein CASRFLGQGQKLFF. This chain links TRBV28 with TRBJ1-4; D perhaps matches TRBD1 (5 bases). Trimming removed 6 bases at V and 9 bases at J, with 17 bases between. Germline CDR1 is MDHEN and CDR2 is SYDVKM. The CDR3 is 14 residues long.

V usage is TRBV7-2 and J usage is TRBJ1-1; D is unresolved. There are 14 residues in the CDR3. V lost 7 bases and J 0 bases, leaving 12 bases between the germline ends. Germline values: CDR1 SGHTA, CDR2 FQGNSA. CDR3 loop: CASKTGSVNTEAFF. The CDR3, as DNA: TGTGCCAGCAAGACGGGGTCGGTGAACACTGAAGCTTTCTTT.

This clone occurred a few times. The chain employs TRBV9 and TRBJ2-1; D not certain. This CDR3 comprises 14 residues. CDR1 SGDLS and CDR2 YYNGEE come from the germline V gene. The ends were cut back, 3 bases at V and 0 bases at J, with 7 bases in the middle. This CDR3 reads CASSDSSSYNEQFF. The CDR3 bases are TGTGCCAGCAGCGACAGTAGCTCCTACAATGAGCAGTTCTTC.

The chain carries TRBV27 and TRBJ2-2, with D possibly being TRBD2 (5 bases). Germline V gene sequence: CDR1 MNHEY, CDR2 SMNVEV (reference sequence). The CDR3 covers 16 residues. V was pared by 6 bases and J by 3 bases, with 17 bases between. CDR3: CASSPPGLRDTGELFF. CDR3 sequence (DNA): TGTGCCAGCAGCCCACCAGGATTGCGGGACACCGGGGAGCTGTTTTTT.

V is TRBV28 and J is TRBJ1-2; 9 positions match TRBD1. CDR1 MDHEN and CDR2 SYDVKM come from the germline V gene. The CDR3 totals 15 residues. The J segment lost 8 bases and the V segment lost 5 bases, leaving 12 bases of the junction unmatched. CDR3 sequence (DNA): TGTGCCAGCAGTGCGCCTGGGACAGGGCGTCGGGGCTACACCTTC. As protein: CASSAPGTGRRGYTF.

This chain uses TRBV28 with TRBJ1-3; 7 bases line up with TRBD1. Germline assignment: CDR1 MDHEN and CDR2 SYDVKM. V shed 6 bases, J shed 4 bases, and the junction held 9 bases outside the gene matches. The CDR3 has 15 residues. The CDR3 region has the DNA TGTGCCAGCAGGACAGGGTTTGTAACGGGAAACACCATATATTTT. Protein sequence: CASRTGFVTGNTIYF.

The chain uses TRBV6-5 and TRBJ2-2; TRBD2 matches at 11 bases. With V trimmed by 2 bases and J by 7 bases, 6 bases remained unmatched. Germline CDR1 is MNHEY and CDR2 is SVGAGI. The CDR3 runs to 16 residues. CDR3 loop: CASSYVLAGGHGELFF. The CDR3 DNA reads TGTGCCAGCAGTTACGTCCTAGCGGGAGGTCACGGGGAGCTGTTTTTT.

The chain employs TRBV7-3 and TRBJ1-1, with 9 nucleotides matching TRBD1. CDR1 and CDR2 (germline): SGHTA, FQGTGA. V shed 3 bases and J 5 bases; nucleotides not matched to a gene: 4. The CDR3 is made up of 14 amino acids. CDR3 DNA sequence: TGTGCCAGCAGCTTTACAGGGGGCGGAACTGAAGCTTTCTTT. Translating gives CASSFTGGGTEAFF. Supplemented by reference TRBV7-3 and TRBJ1-1, the full variable domain reads GAGVSQTPSNKVTEKGKYVELRCDPISGHTALYWYRQSLGQGPEFLIYFQGTGAADDSGLPNDRFFAVRPEGSVSTLKIQRTERGDSAVYLCASSFTGGGTEAFFGQGTRLTVV.

The chain couples TRBV29-1 to TRBJ1-2; D is ambiguous. V was cut by 4 bases and J by 4 bases, with 13 bases left in between. Germline CDR1 reads SQVTM; CDR2 reads ANQGSEA. The CDR3 is 13 amino acids. The chain's CDR3 is CSVADGRGYGYTF. The DNA of the CDR3 is TGCAGCGTTGCTGACGGGCGGGGCTATGGCTACACCTTC.

This chain connects TRBV28 to TRBJ2-5; D is unclear. Germline V gene sequence: CDR1 MDHEN, CDR2 SYDVKM. V lost 3 bases and J 1 base, leaving 6 bases between the germline ends. CDR3 size: 13 residues. The CDR3 loop is CASSFDIQETQYF. CDR3 DNA sequence: TGTGCCAGCAGTTTTGACATCCAAGAGACCCAGTACTTC. Filled out from reference TRBV28 and TRBJ2-5, the complete variable domain reads DVKVTQSSRYLVKRTGEKVFLECVQDMDHENMFWYRQDPGLGLRLIYFSYDVKMKEKGDIPEGYSVSREKKERFSLILESASTNQTSMYLCASSFDIQETQYFGPGTRLLVL.

V gene TRBV15 combines with J gene TRBJ2-1, with D perhaps matching TRBD2 (5 bases). CDR3 length: 14 amino acids. In germline, CDR1 is LNHNV, CDR2 YYDKDF (reference sequence). The V end was cut by 0 bases, the J end by 4 bases, with 7 bases between. The CDR3 here is CATSRDGEYNEQFF. The CDR3 DNA reads as TGTGCCACCAGCAGAGACGGGGAGTACAATGAGCAGTTCTTC.

The chain is built from TRBV27 and TRBJ2-2, with D maybe TRBD2 (5 bases). V lost 7 bases and J 6 bases, leaving 12 bases between the germline ends. The CDR3 is made up of 13 amino acids. Per germline, CDR1 MNHEY and CDR2 SMNVEV (reference sequence). This CDR3 reads CASTYGGSGELFF. For the CDR3, the DNA is TGTGCCAGCACTTACGGCGGGTCCGGGGAGCTGTTTTTT.

The chain employs TRBV9 and TRBJ1-4; D is perhaps TRBD1 (5 bases). The CDR3 sequence is 16 residues long. Per the germline V gene, CDR1 is SGDLS and CDR2 is YYNGEE. Trimming pared 4 bases from V and 0 bases from J, leaving 13 bases between. CDR3 in amino acids: CASSSVEDTTNEKLFF. DNA of the CDR3: TGTGCCAGCAGCTCAGTAGAGGACACAACTAATGAAAAACTGTTTTTT.